This is a list of T cell receptor beta chains from one sample in a study of human T cells and chemical hapten exposure. MiXCR, applied by TCRdb to the 5' RACE reads, yields one record per CDR3 protein. In the table there are approximately 110,000 distinct CDR3 sequences, approximately 19% of which are singletons. These receptor sequences come from a human donor in good health. Each CDR3 is given with its conserved first and last residue. The order of the fields is J gene, V gene, D gene, clone size, CDR3 DNA, CDR3 protein. A D gene is named only where the DNA matches it firmly. Clone size is not always given. Where it is, it says once, few, many or a class for expanded clones.

TRBJ2-6,TRBV15,TRBD1,few,TGTGCCACCAGCGCGCAGGGGGCCGGCTCTGGGGCCAACGTCCTGACTTTC,CATSAQGAGSGANVLTF
TRBJ1-5,TRBV6-1,.,few,TGTGCCAGCACCTCGGGGAGGGGAAGCAATCAGCCCCAGCATTTT,CASTSGRGSNQPQHF
TRBJ1-1,TRBV6-5,.,.,TGTGCCAGCAGTACCAACGGTGTTTTGGGGGCCGAGACTGAAGCTTTCTTT,CASSTNGVLGAETEAFF
TRBJ1-3,TRBV28,.,.,TGTGCCAGCAGTTTGCAGGGGTCGGGAAACACCATATATTTT,CASSLQGSGNTIYF
TRBJ2-7,TRBV9,.,.,TGTGCCAGCAGCGTAGACGGGACTTCCTCCTACGAGCAGTACTTC,CASSVDGTSSYEQYF
TRBJ2-7,TRBV7-9,.,.,TGTGCCAGCAGCTTAAACGAGGGGAACTCCTACGAGCAGTACTTC,CASSLNEGNSYEQYF
TRBJ1-5,TRBV20-1,.,.,TGCAGTGCTAGAGCAGCAGCTAGCAATCAGCCCCAGCATTTT,CSARAAASNQPQHF
TRBJ2-3,TRBV7-3,.,few,TGTGCCAGCAGCTTTGGTAGCGGCCCGAGAGGGAGAGATACGCAGTATTTT,CASSFGSGPRGRDTQYF
TRBJ2-5,TRBV18,TRBD1,.,TGTGCCAGCTCAGCGACAGGGTCAGAGGAGACCCAGTACTTC,CASSATGSEETQYF
TRBJ2-3,TRBV7-9,.,many,TGTGCCAGCAGCCCTCAGGGAGATACGCAGTATTTT,CASSPQGDTQYF
TRBJ2-7,TRBV2,.,.,TGTGCCAGCAGCCTAGCGCCCAGCTCCTACGAGCAGTACTTC,CASSLAPSSYEQYF
TRBJ2-3,TRBV20-1,.,few,TGCAGTGCTAGAGATTCGGCTAGCGCGAAGGTAGCAGATACGCAGTATTTT,CSARDSASAKVADTQYF
TRBJ1-1,TRBV4-1,.,few,TGCGCCAGCGGAATTTCACGGGGATTAGCTTTCTTT,CASGISRGLAFF
TRBJ2-7,TRBV27,.,few,TGTGCCAGCAGTTTTCATCGGGGGCGAACGTACGAGCAGTACTTC,CASSFHRGRTYEQYF
TRBJ1-1,TRBV2,.,.,TGTGCCAGCAGTCAGACAGGGAACACTGAAGCTTTCTTT,CASSQTGNTEAFF
TRBJ2-1,TRBV28,.,few,TGTGCCAGCAGTTTAAATCCCGGGAATCGGTTCTTC,CASSLNPGNRFF
TRBJ1-1,TRBV7-9,.,few,TGTGCCAGCAGCTCAAGGTCTGGGAACACTGAAGCTTTCTTT,CASSSRSGNTEAFF
TRBJ1-5,TRBV20-1,.,.,TGCAGTGCTAGCCTCGCCGGGTCGATAGGTCAGCCCCAGCATTTT,CSASLAGSIGQPQHF
TRBJ2-3,TRBV20-1,.,few,TGCAGTGCGGACCCCAGGACATCAGATACGCAGTATTTT,CSADPRTSDTQYF
TRBJ2-5,TRBV5-4,TRBD2,few,TGTGCCAGCAGCTCTACTAGCGGTTACCAAGAGACCCAGTACTTC,CASSSTSGYQETQYF
TRBJ1-4,TRBV28,.,.,TGTGCCAGCAGGGAGGCCGATTTTAATGAAAAACTGTTTTTT,CASREADFNEKLFF
TRBJ1-6,TRBV20-1,.,.,TGCAGTGCTAGTAAAGGGAGGGAGTCACCCCTCCACTTT,CSASKGRESPLHF
TRBJ2-3,TRBV29-1,TRBD2,few,TGCAGCGTTGAAATAGGACTCGGGACTAGCGGGAAAGATACGCAGTATTTT,CSVEIGLGTSGKDTQYF
TRBJ2-1,TRBV7-8,.,few,TGTGCCAGCAGCTTTCGAACCGTCCTGTACAATGAGCAGTTCTTC,CASSFRTVLYNEQFF
TRBJ1-2,TRBV5-4,.,few,TGTGCCAGCAGCTTGGGGGCGAAAGCTAACTATGGCTACACCTTC,CASSLGAKANYGYTF
TRBJ2-1,TRBV7-2,.,many,TGTGCCAGCAGCTCGTACTACAATGAGCAGTTCTTC,CASSSYYNEQFF
TRBJ2-4,TRBV24-1,.,.,TGTGCCACCAGTGACTCGGGCCCAAGAGCCAAAAACATTCAGTACTTC,CATSDSGPRAKNIQYF
TRBJ1-1,TRBV28,.,.,TGTGCCAGCAGTTTCGCTGGGGCTGGGACTGAAGCTTTCTTT,CASSFAGAGTEAFF
TRBJ2-1,TRBV5-1,.,.,TGCGCCAGCAGCTTGGAGCTAGCTACCCCCAATGAGCAGTTCTTC,CASSLELATPNEQFF